Below are 13 T cell receptor beta chains sequenced from a single sample in a study of blood T cell repertoires in COVID-19 (dated by TCRdb to the early 2020s). The library was built by means of the immunoSEQ multiplex PCR assay. This immuneACCESS table, as held by TCRdb, lists in-frame sequences with V and J called but not all clones. Of the missing ones, under half trace to an unresolved V gene in checked studies; the others have no known cause. Counted in this sample were some 260,000 clones; around 89% of them appeared once. In total, the top ten clones hold under 8% of the sample. The source material was peripheral blood. Every receptor here comes from a woman aged 30 to 39 with COVID-19, enrolled during active disease.

V is TRBV27 and J is TRBJ2-7; TRBD1 matches at 11 bases. V dropped 3 bases and J dropped 1; count of bases not matched to a gene: 5. This CDR3 contains 16 residues. The germline V gene encodes CDR1 MNHEY and CDR2 SMNVEV (reference sequence). The CDR3 loop reads CASSFGGTGGSYEQYF. The CDR3 DNA follows: TGTGCCAGCAGTTTCGGGGGGACAGGGGGGTCCTACGAGCAGTACTTC.

This clone was recorded only once. The chain couples TRBV5-1 to TRBJ2-1, with a tentative D call TRBD1 (5 bases). V dropped 5 bases and J dropped 4 bases, with 22 bases sitting between them. From germline, CDR1 is SGHRS and CDR2 YFSETQ. The CDR3 extends over 17 amino acids. The chain's CDR3 is CASRTTDRQPNYNEQFF. In DNA form, the CDR3 reads TGCGCCAGCAGAACAACAGACAGACAGCCTAATTACAATGAGCAGTTCTTC.

The chain has TRBV3-1 (or the pseudogene TRBV3-2) and TRBJ2-2; 8 bases match TRBD1. V shed 5 bases and J 5 bases; nucleotides not matched to a gene: 10. The CDR3 spans 16 residues. Germline V gene sequence: CDR1 LGHDT, CDR2 YNNKEL (reference sequence). The CDR3 DNA follows: TGTGCCAGCAGCTTAACGGGACAGGTGGGGACCGGGGAGCTGTTTTTT. Protein sequence: CASSLTGQVGTGELFF.

This clone was counted once. V is TRBV5-1 and J is TRBJ2-1; D is possibly TRBD2 (6 bases). Trimming cost V 4 bases and J 5 bases, with 10 bases left between them. The germline CDR1 and CDR2 sequences are SGHRS and YFSETQ. The CDR3 has 13 residues. CDR3 in amino acids: CASSEGLNNEQFF. The CDR3 region has the DNA TGCGCCAGCAGCGAGGGACTTAACAATGAGCAGTTCTTC. Looking up the rest from reference TRBV5-1 and TRBJ2-1 gives the full variable domain: KAGVTQTPRYLIKTRGQQVTLSCSPISGHRSVSWYQQTPGQGLQFLFEYFSETQRNKGNFPGRFSGRQFSNSRSEMNVSTLELGDSALYLCASSEGLNNEQFFGPGTRLTVL.

The chain recombines TRBV27 with TRBJ2-1, with 10 nucleotides matching TRBD2. V was clipped by 2 bases and J by 9 bases; unmatched bases: 7. This CDR3 is 15 amino acids long. The germline V gene encodes CDR1 MNHEY and CDR2 SMNVEV (reference sequence). The CDR3 is CASSLGPSGSGEQFF. CDR3 in DNA: TGTGCCAGCAGTTTAGGGCCTAGCGGGAGTGGTGAGCAGTTCTTC.

The chain carries TRBV4-1 and TRBJ2-1; 7 bases match TRBD2. CDR1 and CDR2 (germline): MGHRA, YSYEKL. J lost 4 bases, V lost 3 bases, and 12 bases had no gene match. The CDR3 is made up of 17 amino acids. CDR3 bases: TGCGCCAGCAGCCAGGGGGGGGGACGGAGCAATTACAATGAGCAGTTCTTC. Translation: CASSQGGGRSNYNEQFF.

This chain uses TRBV2 with TRBJ2-3; 10 bases map to TRBD1. J gave up 2 bases and V 6 bases, and 5 bases lay outside the gene matches. CDR3 length: 15 amino acids. Germline loops: CDR1 SNHLY, CDR2 FYNNEI. CDR3 sequence (DNA): TGTGCCAGCAGGAAGGGACAGGGGAACACAGATACGCAGTATTTT. Translated: CASRKGQGNTDTQYF.

The genes are TRBV4-3 and TRBJ1-1, with TRBD1 matching over 8 bases. CDR3 length: 19 amino acids. CDR1 is LGHNA and CDR2 is YSLEER in the germline V gene. The V segment lost 0 bases and the J segment 0 bases; nucleotides outside the gene matches: 12. The CDR3 DNA reads TGCGCCAGCAGCCAAGAGGCAGGGGGCGACGATTATCTGAACACTGAAGCTTTCTTT. This encodes CASSQEAGGDDYLNTEAFF.

The J gene is TRBJ1-2, the V gene TRBV29-1; 7 nucleotides match TRBD1. This CDR3 contains 15 residues. Germline-derived CDR1 and CDR2 are SQVTM and ANQGSEA. V was pared by 0 bases and J by 2 bases, with 6 bases of the junction left unmatched. The CDR3 region is CSVEDQGQRNYGYTF. CDR3 DNA: TGCAGCGTTGAAGACCAGGGACAGAGAAACTATGGCTACACCTTC. The whole variable domain, remainder taken from reference TRBV29-1 and TRBJ1-2, is SAVISQKPSRDICQRGTSLTIQCQVDSQVTMMFWYRQQPGQSLTLIATANQGSEATYESGFVIDKFPISRPNLTFSTLTVSNMSPEDSSIYLCSVEDQGQRNYGYTFGSGTRLTVV.

This chain uses TRBV7-9 with TRBJ2-1, with D possibly matching TRBD1 (5 bases). CDR3 length: 14 residues. Trimming took off 5 bases at V and 3 bases at J, with 11 bases between the two ends. Germline assignment: CDR1 SEHNR and CDR2 FQNEAQ (reference sequence). The CDR3 coding sequence is TGTGCCAGCAGCCCCCGACAGAGCTACAATGAGCAGTTCTTC. This sequence encodes CASSPRQSYNEQFF.

This clone was seen a handful of times. This rearrangement joins TRBV6-2 or TRBV6-3 to TRBJ2-7, with 7 bases lining up with TRBD1. Germline CDR1 is MNHEY and CDR2 is SVGEGT. The CDR3 totals 15 residues. V lost 2 bases and J lost 2; bases outside the gene matches: 6. The CDR3 DNA follows: TGTGCCAGCAGTTACGGCCGGGACAGTACCTACGAGCAGTACTTC. Its protein is CASSYGRDSTYEQYF.

The CDR3 sequence: CASSYGSGSQETQYF. The CDR3 region has the DNA TGTGCCAGCAGTTACGGATCGGGGTCCCAAGAGACCCAGTACTTC. The rearrangement joins TRBV6-2 or TRBV6-3 to TRBJ2-5; D possibly corresponds to TRBD2 (5 bases). V was shortened by 2 bases and J by 1 base, with 11 bases between the two germline ends. The germline CDR1 and CDR2 sequences are MNHEY and SVGEGT. The CDR3 sequence is 15 residues long.

This clone was detected once. V and J are TRBV12-5 and TRBJ1-6, with 7 bases lining up with TRBD1. The CDR3 contains 16 residues. Trimming cost V 4 bases and J 6 bases; bases outside gene matches: 9. The V gene's germline CDR1 is LGHNT and CDR2 FRNRAP. CDR3 DNA sequence: TGTGCTAGTGGTTCGTCGGCGACAGGGATTAATTCACCCCTCCACTTT. Residues: CASGSSATGINSPLHF.